The T cell receptor (beta chain) under discussion was sequenced for a study of neurological immune-mediated disorders. The making of cDNA relied on 5'RACE with 10-nucleotide random UMIs. TCRdb used MiXCR to reprocess the 5' RACE reads, holding one entry per CDR3 protein. The table shows tens of thousands of distinct CDR3 sequences, with under 20% occurring only once. It was from 2 million PBMCs stored at -80 C that the unsorted libraries were obtained. Study-wide results and caveats: It was HTLV-1-associated myelopathy that showed the most TCR clonal expansion, while multiple sclerosis showed the least, falling below healthy controls.

As to this clonotype: What it recognizes is unknown.

This CDR3 contains 16 residues. CDR1 DFQATT and CDR2 SNEGSKA come from the germline V gene (reference sequence). J lost 3 bases, V lost 2 bases, and 7 bases had no gene match. The rearrangement links TRBV20-1 to TRBJ2-1; 10 bases fit TRBD2. The sequence was collected from a woman aged 40 to 50 in good health. Sequencing used PBMCs. The CDR3 region is CSARSSGTSDYNEQFF. The DNA for the CDR3 is TGCAGTGCTAGAAGCTCCGGGACTAGCGACTACAATGAGCAGTTCTTC.